The 32 T cell receptor beta chains below all came from one sample that was sequenced in a study of blood T cell repertoires in COVID-19. The data were produced by immunoSEQ multiplex PCR, yet TCRdb's version contains in-frame clones alone and is incomplete. The table shows roughly 140,000 clones, with just under 90% occurring only once. The sample comprised peripheral blood. All receptors derive from a woman aged 80 or older with acute or convalescent COVID-19.

The V and J genes are TRBV29-1 and TRBJ1-6; TRBD1 aligns across 8 bases. The germline V gene has CDR1 SQVTM and CDR2 ANQGSEA. With 6 bases clipped from V and 7 bases from J, the junction kept 5 bases outside the gene matches. The CDR3 is 13 residues long. The CDR3 region is CSVGQGLNSPLHF. As DNA, the CDR3 is TGCAGCGTCGGACAGGGCCTCAATTCACCCCTCCACTTT.

The J gene is TRBJ2-3, the V gene TRBV6-5; 8 bases agree with TRBD1. Germline V gene sequence: CDR1 MNHEY, CDR2 SVGAGI. The trim removed 0 bases at V and 8 bases at J, leaving 7 bases unmatched. There are 15 residues in the CDR3. This CDR3 reads CASSYSGGQGGTQYF. CDR3 in DNA: TGTGCCAGCAGTTACTCGGGCGGACAGGGCGGTACGCAGTATTTT.

The chain is built from TRBV5-3 and TRBJ2-5, with TRBD2 matching 14 bases. TRBV5-3 is recorded as an ORF, its role being uncertain. With V trimmed by 4 bases and J by 5 bases, 19 bases remained unmatched. The CDR3 sequence is 20 residues long. CDR3 bases: TGTGCCAGAAGCCGCGTCAGTGGGACTAGCGGGGGCCGAATCGGGGAGACCCAGTACTTC. Translating it yields CARSRVSGTSGGRIGETQYF.

CDR3 nucleotide sequence: TGTGCCAGCAGCTTAGCGCGGGGACTCACTAACTATGGCTACACCTTC. Residues: CASSLARGLTNYGYTF. The rearrangement joins TRBV7-2 to TRBJ1-2; a weak D match, TRBD1 (5 bases). The germline V gene encodes CDR1 SGHTA and CDR2 FQGNSA. The CDR3 extends over 16 amino acids. V was shortened by 0 bases and J by 0 bases, with 11 bases between the two germline ends.

The CDR3 sequence: CASQIQGANTEAFF. The CDR3 DNA follows: TGCGCCAGCCAGATACAGGGGGCGAACACTGAAGCTTTCTTT. The chain carries TRBV5-1 and TRBJ1-1; 9 nucleotides align to TRBD1. CDR3 length equals 14 residues. J lost 1 base, V lost 7 bases, and 5 bases had no gene match. Germline CDR1 reads SGHRS; CDR2 reads YFSETQ.

This clone was seen only once. The DNA of the CDR3 is TGCGCCAGCAGCTTGACGGTGGGGCCGGGTGAAAAACTGTTTTTT. It yields the protein CASSLTVGPGEKLFF. The V gene is TRBV5-1, the J gene TRBJ1-4; possible D gene TRBD1, 5 bases. Trimming took 1 base from V and 7 from J, leaving 14 bases between them. The germline V gene encodes CDR1 SGHRS and CDR2 YFSETQ. The CDR3 spans 15 residues.

V is TRBV5-1 and J is TRBJ1-3; no clear D gene. With 0 bases removed from V and 0 bases from J, the gap between germline ends came to 10 bases. The CDR3 covers 16 residues. Germline loops: CDR1 SGHRS, CDR2 YFSETQ. The CDR3: CASSLGSGISGNTIYF. DNA of the CDR3: TGCGCCAGCAGCTTGGGGTCCGGGATCTCTGGAAACACCATATATTTT. The whole variable domain, remainder taken from reference TRBV5-1 and TRBJ1-3, is KAGVTQTPRYLIKTRGQQVTLSCSPISGHRSVSWYQQTPGQGLQFLFEYFSETQRNKGNFPGRFSGRQFSNSRSEMNVSTLELGDSALYLCASSLGSGISGNTIYFGEGSWLTVV.

The J gene is TRBJ1-1, the V gene TRBV5-5; TRBD1 matches 8 bases. This CDR3 contains 14 residues. The ends lost 4 bases at V and 3 bases at J; junction bases unmatched: 5. Germline lookup yields CDR1 SGHKS and CDR2 YYEKEE (reference sequence). The CDR3 nucleotides are TGTGCCAGCAGCCGAGACAGGGGTTACACTGAAGCTTTCTTT. Amino acid sequence: CASSRDRGYTEAFF.

The genes are TRBV6-2 or TRBV6-3 and TRBJ2-1, with D possibly being TRBD1 (6 bases). V was cut by 4 bases and J by 4 bases, with 14 bases left in between. In germline, CDR1 is MNHEY, CDR2 SVGEGT. CDR3 size: 15 residues. This CDR3 is CASSLGAFPYNEQFF. DNA of the CDR3: TGTGCCAGCAGTTTGGGGGCTTTTCCTTACAATGAGCAGTTCTTC.

This clone was counted a single time. V is TRBV19 and J is TRBJ1-3; tentative D call: TRBD1 (5 bases). Germline-derived CDR1 and CDR2 are LNHDA and SQIVND (reference sequence). This CDR3 comprises 16 residues. Trimming removed 7 bases at V and 1 base at J, with 17 bases between. The CDR3 loop is CASTSTLGGSGNTIYF. DNA for the CDR3: TGTGCCAGTACCTCAACGTTGGGGGGGTCTGGAAACACCATATATTTT.

V gene TRBV9 combines with J gene TRBJ1-2, with unresolved D. The CDR3 sequence is 16 residues long. CDR1 is SGDLS, CDR2 YYNGEE, per germline. Trimming took off 1 base at V and 8 bases at J, with 21 bases between the two ends. CDR3 sequence: CASSVTVRTEVGGYTF. CDR3 nucleotides: TGTGCCAGCAGCGTAACAGTCAGGACGGAGGTGGGGGGCTACACCTTC.

The chain combines TRBV11-1 with TRBJ2-2; 11 bases line up with TRBD1. The CDR3 has 13 amino acids. The ends lost 5 bases at V and 13 bases at J; junction bases unmatched: 6. Germline V gene lookup returns CDR1 SGHAT and CDR2 FQDESV (reference sequence). CDR3 sequence reads: CASSPGTGGLLFF. CDR3 DNA sequence: TGTGCCAGCAGCCCCGGGACAGGGGGGTTGCTGTTTTTT.

V is TRBV6-5 and J is TRBJ1-3, with 9 positions matching TRBD1. J was trimmed by 5 bases and V by 6 bases; bases with no gene match: 5. The CDR3 sequence is 14 residues long. Germline V gene data show CDR1 as MNHEY and CDR2 as SVGAGI. The CDR3 DNA sequence: TGTGCCAGCAGCCAGGGACAGGGTAGAAACACCATATATTTT. Its translation is CASSQGQGRNTIYF.

The chain uses TRBV4-2 and TRBJ1-2, with 7 bases identical to TRBD1. With 6 bases clipped from V and 2 bases from J, the junction kept 3 bases outside the gene matches. CDR3 length: 13 residues. Germline V gene data show CDR1 as LGHNA and CDR2 as YNFKEQ. CDR3 DNA: TGTGCCAGCAGGGAGGGGGCGAACTATGGCTACACCTTC. This gives the protein CASREGANYGYTF.

This clone was seen only once. V usage is TRBV2 and J usage is TRBJ1-1, with D perhaps matching TRBD1 (6 bases). Germline V gene data show CDR1 as SNHLY and CDR2 as FYNNEI. V lost 11 bases to trimming and J lost 3 bases, with 19 bases between them. The CDR3 is 14 amino acids. The CDR3 protein is CACSGGLGDTEAFF. The CDR3 bases are TGTGCCTGCTCGGGGGGGCTTGGGGACACTGAAGCTTTCTTT.

This chain uses TRBV12-3 or TRBV12-4 with TRBJ1-1; D is ambiguous. This CDR3 has 13 amino acids. V dropped 7 bases and J dropped 2 bases, with 11 bases sitting between them. The CDR3 protein is CASKLGPNTEAFF. The DNA for the CDR3 is TGTGCCAGCAAACTAGGACCCAACACTGAAGCTTTCTTT.

The chain links TRBV7-2 to TRBJ1-1; D remains ambiguous. Trimming left V 2 bases short and J 1 base short, with 8 bases between. This CDR3 comprises 14 residues. Germline V gene data show CDR1 as SGHTA and CDR2 as FQGNSA. The CDR3 is CASSLQTPNTEAFF. The CDR3 DNA sequence: TGTGCCAGCAGCTTACAGACACCGAACACTGAAGCTTTCTTT.

The V and J genes are TRBV18 and TRBJ2-7; TRBD1 aligns across 10 bases. This CDR3 is 14 amino acids long. J gave up 3 bases and V 5 bases, and 4 bases lay outside the gene matches. Germline lookup yields CDR1 KGHSH and CDR2 LQKENI. The CDR3 sequence: CASSAGTGDYEQYF. The CDR3 DNA reads TGTGCCAGCTCAGCCGGGACAGGGGACTACGAGCAGTACTTC.

CDR3 loop: CASSRFGTSGGASYNEQFF. CDR3 in DNA: TGCGCCAGCAGCCGCTTTGGGACTAGCGGGGGGGCTTCCTACAATGAGCAGTTCTTC. The V call is TRBV4-1, the J call TRBJ2-1, with TRBD2 matching over 16 bases. The CDR3 covers 19 residues. Germline V lookup: CDR1 MGHRA, CDR2 YSYEKL. Trimming removed 4 bases from V and 1 base from J; junction bases left unmatched: 7.

This clone has just a few counts. V is TRBV9 and J is TRBJ2-3, with TRBD2 identical over 11 bases. The CDR3 is 15 amino acids. Trimming cost V 4 bases and J 6 bases; bases outside gene matches: 7. Germline-derived CDR1 and CDR2 are SGDLS and YYNGEE. The CDR3 loop is CASSNSGRGADTQYF. In nucleotides, the CDR3 is TGTGCCAGCAGCAATAGCGGGAGGGGGGCGGATACGCAGTATTTT.

The V gene is TRBV2, the J gene TRBJ2-7; D is possibly TRBD1 (7 bases). The CDR3 is 14 residues long. Germline V gives CDR1 SNHLY, CDR2 FYNNEI. V lost 3 bases and J lost 3, with 12 bases in between. CDR3 protein: CASSEWQGGYEQYF. DNA for the CDR3: TGTGCCAGCAGTGAGTGGCAGGGGGGCTACGAGCAGTACTTC.

V gene TRBV5-5 combines with J gene TRBJ2-2; D not certain. The V end was cut by 4 bases, the J end by 2 bases, with 6 bases between. CDR1 is SGHKS and CDR2 is YYEKEE in the germline V gene (reference sequence). The CDR3 runs 13 residues. The CDR3 DNA sequence: TGTGCCAGCAGCCGACTTAACACCGGGGAGCTGTTTTTT. Its translation is CASSRLNTGELFF.

The chain links TRBV12-3 or TRBV12-4 to TRBJ2-1, with 7 bases aligning to TRBD2. There are 13 residues in the CDR3. With V trimmed by 6 bases and J by 3 bases, 2 bases remained unmatched. CDR3 bases: TGTGCCAGCAGGACGGGAGGCTACAATGAGCAGTTCTTC. It yields the protein CASRTGGYNEQFF.

J is TRBJ1-5 and V is TRBV6-2 or TRBV6-3; TRBD1 might be the D (5 bases). Germline-derived CDR1 and CDR2 are MNHEY and SVGEGT. The CDR3 runs 14 residues. Trimming removed 2 bases from V and 6 bases from J, with 11 bases in between. CDR3 nucleotides: TGTGCCAGCAGTTACCTGCAGGGCGGTCAGCCCCAGCATTTT. As protein: CASSYLQGGQPQHF.

The chain recombines TRBV5-1 with TRBJ2-2, with 13 bases aligning to TRBD2. Losses at the gene ends were 2 bases for V and 0 bases for J; bases not matched to a gene: 1. Germline values: CDR1 SGHRS, CDR2 YFSETQ. The CDR3 contains 17 residues. The CDR3 spells CASSFTSGGANTGELFF. CDR3 sequence (DNA): TGCGCCAGCAGCTTCACTAGCGGGGGGGCGAACACCGGGGAGCTGTTTTTT.

This chain connects TRBV7-3 to TRBJ2-2, with TRBD2 identical over 13 bases. Looked up from germline, CDR1 is SGHTA and CDR2 is FQGTGA. V gave up 6 bases and J gave up 6 bases; unmatched junction bases: 4. CDR3 length equals 15 residues. The CDR3 reads CASRPGLAGPGELFF. DNA of the CDR3: TGTGCCAGCAGGCCGGGACTAGCGGGGCCCGGGGAGCTGTTTTTT.

The J gene is TRBJ2-5, the V gene TRBV7-2; 10 nucleotides line up with TRBD2. The germline V gene has CDR1 SGHTA and CDR2 FQGNSA. After removal of 5 bases from V and 9 bases from J, the junction contained 15 bases not matched to a gene. The CDR3 spans 16 residues. In DNA form, the CDR3 reads TGTGCCAGCAGCCTTGAAGTAGCGGGGGGTAAAGGGGCCCAGTACTTC. Translating it yields CASSLEVAGGKGAQYF.

This chain joins TRBV19 and TRBJ1-2; TRBD1 agrees at 11 bases. The CDR3 has 14 residues. V shed 5 bases, J shed 4 bases, and the junction held 3 bases outside the gene matches. Germline V CDR1 and CDR2: LNHDA, SQIVND (reference sequence). The CDR3 protein is CASSPGQGVYGYTF. The CDR3 nucleotides read TGTGCCAGTAGTCCGGGACAGGGGGTCTATGGCTACACCTTC. Full variable domain (rest looked up from reference TRBV19 and TRBJ1-2): DGGITQSPKYLFRKEGQNVTLSCEQNLNHDAMYWYRQDPGQGLRLIYYSQIVNDFQKGDIAEGYSVSREKKESFPLTVTSAQKNPTAFYLCASSPGQGVYGYTFGSGTRLTVV.

The V and J genes are TRBV19 and TRBJ1-3; D gene uncertain. CDR3 length: 14 amino acids. Germline V CDR1 and CDR2: LNHDA, SQIVND (reference sequence). V lost 8 bases to trimming and J lost 0 bases, with 11 bases between them. CDR3 loop: CASAPGSSGNTIYF. The DNA of the CDR3 is TGTGCCAGTGCCCCGGGGAGCTCTGGAAACACCATATATTTT.

On this clone itself: The junction shows a germline mismatch at one end, possibly a read error. V and J are TRBV6-5 and TRBJ1-2; tentative D call: TRBD1 (5 bases). The CDR3 is 15 residues long. Germline assignment: CDR1 MNHEY and CDR2 SVGAGI. The DNA of the CDR3 is TGTGCCCGCAGTTCCTCGGGGGGGGGTACCTATGGCTACACCTTC. Translation gives CARSSSGGGTYGYTF.

J is TRBJ1-4 and V is TRBV9; D ambiguous. V gave up 3 bases and J gave up 4 bases, with 13 bases separating them. CDR1 and CDR2 (germline): SGDLS, YYNGEE. The CDR3 length is 15 residues. CDR3 DNA: TGTGCCAGCAGCGCACCGGACTTGAATAATGAAAAACTGTTTTTT. Translated, it gives CASSAPDLNNEKLFF.

In its sample, this clone was seen once. A read error is likely, as this CDR3 ends without the conserved phenylalanine or tryptophan. Because the CDR3's place on the DNA is in doubt, the DNA is left out and the CDR3 is given as listed by TCRdb. The V call is TRBV5-3, the J call TRBJ1-6; the DNA was not compared with TRBD1, the D call given in the table. TRBV5-3 is assigned to the ORF class and has an uncertain function. A total of 8 residues make up the CDR3, ends included. The CDR3 here is CARSLFGL.